This TCR beta chain was recorded in a study of cytomegalovirus exposure and HLA in healthy donors. For the study at large: Ancestry clustering placed 70% to 90% of roughly 400 genotyped donors in the Caucasian-associated cluster.

A multiplex PCR was run with 60 Vbeta primers and 13 Jbeta primers. Using immunoSEQ multiplex PCR, the repertoire was profiled, and TCRdb retains in-frame clones only, with some absent. The table shows approximately 150,000 clones, with roughly nine tenths occurring only once. J lost 10 bases, V lost 4 bases, and 11 bases had no gene match. CDR3 length equals 15 residues. Germline CDR1 MDHEN, CDR2 SYDVKM. This sequence originates from a woman aged 30 to 39 in good health and CMV-seronegative. Input material: PBMCs. The chain joins TRBV28 to TRBJ1-1; 11 bases match TRBD1. The CDR3 reads CASSSSGQGGRVAFF. The CDR3 region has the DNA TGTGCCAGCAGTTCGTCGGGACAGGGGGGAAGAGTAGCTTTCTTT.